Listed below are T cell receptor beta chains from one sample, sequenced in a study of beta chain features in type 1 diabetes. TCRdb's copy holds only in-frame clones and misses some; the assay was immunoSEQ multiplex PCR. The repertoire has approximately 280,000 clones, about 15% of them found once; the top ten carry about 0.014%. The material sequenced was naive CD4+ T cells from blood. These receptors originate from a man in his late teens or twenties with type 1 diabetes. The CDR3 runs from the conserved cysteine through the conserved F or W. A D gene is named only where the DNA matches it firmly. Clone sizes are given selectively: once, few, many, or a class where the clone is expanded.

CDR3 protein: CASSLGLAKETQYF
CDR3 DNA: TGTGCCAGCAGCTTAGGACTAGCGAAAGAGACCCAGTACTTC
D gene: TRBD2
V gene: TRBV5-4
clone size: .
J gene: TRBJ2-5

CDR3 protein: CASSFLRGDTGELFF
CDR3 DNA: TGTGCCAGCAGCTTTTTACGGGGGGACACCGGGGAGCTGTTTTTT
D gene: TRBD2
V gene: TRBV13
clone size: .
J gene: TRBJ2-2

CDR3 protein: CASSLVAAGRTDTQYF
CDR3 DNA: TGTGCCAGCAGCTTAGTGGCAGCGGGGCGCACAGATACGCAGTATTTT
D gene: TRBD2
V gene: TRBV7-2
clone size: .
J gene: TRBJ2-3

CDR3 protein: CASSERGTGGSGDTQYF
CDR3 DNA: TGTGCCAGCAGCGAACGCGGGACAGGGGGCTCTGGAGATACGCAGTATTTT
D gene: TRBD1
V gene: TRBV9
clone size: .
J gene: TRBJ2-3

CDR3 protein: CASRSQGDTQYF
CDR3 DNA: TGTGCCAGCAGGTCACAGGGAGATACGCAGTATTTT
D gene: .
V gene: TRBV6-5
clone size: .
J gene: TRBJ2-3

CDR3 protein: CASSQAGGGEGYEQYF
CDR3 DNA: TGTGCCAGCAGCCAAGCGGGGGGAGGGGAAGGCTACGAGCAGTACTTC
D gene: TRBD2
V gene: TRBV4-2
clone size: .
J gene: TRBJ2-7

CDR3 protein: CASSNLLGGYEQYF
CDR3 DNA: TGTGCCAGCAGCAACCTGCTCGGAGGCTACGAGCAGTACTTC
D gene: .
V gene: TRBV7-9
clone size: few
J gene: TRBJ2-7

CDR3 protein: CASSSGGTREGARTYEQYF
CDR3 DNA: TGTGCCAGCAGCTCCGGCGGGACCCGGGAGGGGGCGAGGACCTACGAGCAGTACTTC
D gene: .
V gene: TRBV28
clone size: few
J gene: TRBJ2-7

CDR3 protein: CASSSPRTGGYDYEQYF
CDR3 DNA: TGTGCCAGCAGTTCACCACGCACAGGGGGATACGACTACGAGCAGTACTTC
D gene: TRBD1
V gene: TRBV28
clone size: few
J gene: TRBJ2-7

CDR3 protein: CAWSALAGGETQYF
CDR3 DNA: TGTGCCTGGAGTGCACTAGCGGGGGGGGAGACCCAGTACTTC
D gene: TRBD2
V gene: TRBV30
clone size: .
J gene: TRBJ2-5

CDR3 protein: CAWGRSVMETQYF
CDR3 DNA: TGTGCCTGGGGGAGATCAGTTATGGAGACCCAGTACTTC
D gene: .
V gene: TRBV30
clone size: few
J gene: TRBJ2-5

CDR3 protein: CASSQPPDRTSVLTF
CDR3 DNA: TGTGCCAGCAGCCAACCCCCCGACAGGACCAGCGTCCTGACTTTC
D gene: .
V gene: TRBV11-2
clone size: few
J gene: TRBJ2-6

CDR3 protein: CASSFGLAGNTGELFF
CDR3 DNA: TGTGCCAGCAGCTTTGGACTAGCGGGGAACACCGGGGAGCTGTTTTTT
D gene: TRBD2
V gene: TRBV7-6
clone size: few
J gene: TRBJ2-2

CDR3 protein: CASSLKGQGAVNEQFF
CDR3 DNA: TGTGCCAGCAGCCTTAAAGGACAGGGGGCGGTCAATGAGCAGTTCTTC
D gene: TRBD1
V gene: TRBV7-9
clone size: few
J gene: TRBJ2-1

CDR3 protein: CASSLTGSTYEQYF
CDR3 DNA: TGTGCCAGCAGCTTGACAGGGAGTACCTACGAGCAGTACTTC
D gene: TRBD1
V gene: TRBV11-2
clone size: few
J gene: TRBJ2-7

CDR3 protein: CASGTGGTEAFF
CDR3 DNA: TGTGCCAGTGGGACAGGGGGCACTGAAGCTTTCTTT
D gene: TRBD1
V gene: TRBV28
clone size: .
J gene: TRBJ1-1

CDR3 protein: CASSPGGAAVAGELFF
CDR3 DNA: TGCGCCAGCAGCCCGGGAGGGGCGGCGGTGGCCGGGGAGCTGTTTTTT
D gene: TRBD2
V gene: TRBV5-1
clone size: .
J gene: TRBJ2-2

CDR3 protein: CASSYGQGYQPQHF
CDR3 DNA: TGTGCCAGCAGCTACGGACAGGGTTACCAGCCCCAGCATTTT
D gene: TRBD1
V gene: TRBV7-9
clone size: .
J gene: TRBJ1-5

CDR3 protein: CSARDSYEQYF
CDR3 DNA: TGCAGTGCTAGAGACAGCTACGAGCAGTACTTC
D gene: .
V gene: TRBV20-1
clone size: .
J gene: TRBJ2-7

CDR3 protein: CASSIRRGAETQYF
CDR3 DNA: TGTGCCAGCAGTATTCGGAGGGGCGCAGAGACCCAGTACTTC
D gene: .
V gene: TRBV7-6
clone size: few
J gene: TRBJ2-5

CDR3 protein: CASSFFGTAGAKNIQYF
CDR3 DNA: TGTGCCAGCAGCTTTTTTGGCACAGCCGGCGCCAAAAACATTCAGTACTTC
D gene: .
V gene: TRBV11-2
clone size: few
J gene: TRBJ2-4

CDR3 protein: CASSQGQSTDTQYF
CDR3 DNA: TGTGCCAGCAGCCAGGGACAGAGTACGGATACGCAGTATTTT
D gene: TRBD1
V gene: TRBV9
clone size: .
J gene: TRBJ2-3

CDR3 protein: CAWRPGLAGNRQFF
CDR3 DNA: TGTGCCTGGAGACCGGGACTAGCGGGGAATAGGCAGTTCTTC
D gene: TRBD2
V gene: TRBV30
clone size: .
J gene: TRBJ2-1

CDR3 protein: CASSQREGYNEQFF
CDR3 DNA: TGTGCCAGTAGCCAGCGGGAGGGATACAATGAGCAGTTCTTC
D gene: TRBD2
V gene: TRBV27
clone size: .
J gene: TRBJ2-1

CDR3 protein: CASRSRRGRTDTQYF
CDR3 DNA: TGTGCCAGCAGGTCTCGGCGGGGTCGCACAGATACGCAGTATTTT
D gene: .
V gene: TRBV27
clone size: .
J gene: TRBJ2-3

CDR3 protein: CAIGGGVGNTEAFF
CDR3 DNA: TGTGCCATCGGAGGGGGGGTTGGGAACACTGAAGCTTTCTTT
D gene: .
V gene: TRBV10-3
clone size: .
J gene: TRBJ1-1

CDR3 protein: CASSLALDRGLEQYF
CDR3 DNA: TGCGCCAGCAGCTTGGCGCTGGACAGGGGCCTCGAGCAGTACTTC
D gene: TRBD1
V gene: TRBV5-1
clone size: .
J gene: TRBJ2-7

CDR3 protein: CASSPLAGGAYEQYF
CDR3 DNA: TGCGCCAGCAGTCCCCTTGCGGGGGGGGCCTACGAGCAGTACTTC
D gene: TRBD2
V gene: TRBV5-1
clone size: .
J gene: TRBJ2-7

CDR3 protein: CASSLDFRQATYNEQFF
CDR3 DNA: TGTGCCAGCAGCTTAGATTTCAGGCAGGCGACCTACAATGAGCAGTTCTTC
D gene: .
V gene: TRBV11-2
clone size: .
J gene: TRBJ2-1

CDR3 protein: CATSRGQNNEKLFF
CDR3 DNA: TGTGCCACCAGCCGGGGACAGAATAATGAAAAACTGTTTTTT
D gene: TRBD1
V gene: TRBV15
clone size: few
J gene: TRBJ1-4

CDR3 protein: CATQDFYNEQFF
CDR3 DNA: TGTGCCACCCAGGACTTTTACAATGAGCAGTTCTTC
D gene: .
V gene: TRBV5-4
clone size: .
J gene: TRBJ2-1

CDR3 protein: CASSFLAGATSSYNEQFF
CDR3 DNA: TGCGCCAGCAGCTTCCTAGCGGGAGCTACGAGCTCCTACAATGAGCAGTTCTTC
D gene: TRBD2
V gene: TRBV5-1
clone size: .
J gene: TRBJ2-1

CDR3 protein: CASSLRLLRGRQGGPEQYF
CDR3 DNA: TGTGCCAGCAGCTTAAGACTTCTTCGAGGGCGTCAGGGAGGGCCCGAGCAGTACTTC
D gene: TRBD2
V gene: TRBV7-2
clone size: .
J gene: TRBJ2-7

CDR3 protein: CASSVVGGSFGEQFF
CDR3 DNA: TGTGCCAGCAGCGTAGTGGGCGGGAGTTTTGGTGAGCAGTTCTTC
D gene: TRBD2
V gene: TRBV9
clone size: .
J gene: TRBJ2-1

CDR3 protein: CATRGLAGYTDTQYF
CDR3 DNA: TGTGCCACCCGGGGACTAGCGGGGTACACAGATACGCAGTATTTT
D gene: TRBD2
V gene: TRBV25-1
clone size: .
J gene: TRBJ2-3

CDR3 protein: CARRIPRANEKLFF
CDR3 DNA: TGTGCCAGGCGTATCCCCCGGGCTAATGAAAAACTGTTTTTT
D gene: .
V gene: TRBV21-1
clone size: .
J gene: TRBJ1-4

CDR3 protein: CANPGTPTDTQYF
CDR3 DNA: TGTGCCAACCCCGGGACTCCCACAGATACGCAGTATTTT
D gene: .
V gene: TRBV27
clone size: few
J gene: TRBJ2-3

CDR3 protein: CASRRNYRKTDTQYF
CDR3 DNA: TGCGCCAGCAGGCGGAATTACAGGAAAACAGATACGCAGTATTTT
D gene: .
V gene: TRBV5-1
clone size: few
J gene: TRBJ2-3